These 14 T cell receptor beta chains were sequenced from one sample in a study of monozygotic twins with inflammatory bowel disease. For each CDR3 protein, TCRdb gives one entry from its re-call of the 5' RACE reads, without DNA. The repertoire table contains 300,000 to 400,000 distinct CDR3 sequences. The sequencing sample was made of blood. These receptors were obtained from a human donor with ulcerative colitis or Crohn's disease, or a healthy co-twin of an affected twin (not recorded which).

V and J are TRBV4-2 and TRBJ2-2. This CDR3 spans 16 amino acids. Germline V gene lookup returns CDR1 LGHNA and CDR2 YNFKEQ. The CDR3 here is CASSQVVSFSTGELFF.

The CDR3 loop is CASSSPETLNYEQYF. The chain carries TRBV13 and TRBJ2-7; TCRdb selects TRBD1, and the lack of DNA leaves this call unchecked. Germline CDR1 and CDR2: PRHDT and FYEKMQ (reference sequence). The CDR3 contains 15 residues.

The J gene is TRBJ2-3, the V gene TRBV27; TCRdb proposes TRBD2, but this gene call is untestable without DNA. CDR3 size: 15 residues. Per germline, CDR1 MNHEY and CDR2 SMNVEV (reference sequence). CDR3 amino acids: CASSLGGDSTDTQYF.

The gene calls are TRBV27 and TRBJ2-2; the D call from TCRdb, TRBD1, cannot be confirmed without DNA. The CDR3 spans 13 residues. The germline CDR1 and CDR2 sequences are MNHEY and SMNVEV (reference sequence). The CDR3 sequence is CASKPTGPGELFF.

The rearrangement joins TRBV4-1 to TRBJ2-5; as DNA is missing, the TRBD1 call by TCRdb cannot be tested. Germline values: CDR1 MGHRA, CDR2 YSYEKL. The CDR3 consists of 15 residues. The CDR3 reads CASSQTGTAQETQYF.

The chain has TRBV27 and TRBJ2-7; the D call of TRBD1 rests on TCRdb alone, since no DNA is present to check it. This CDR3 is built from 14 residues. In germline, CDR1 is MNHEY, CDR2 SMNVEV (reference sequence). This chain's CDR3 is CASSLSRSPREQYF.

This CDR3 reads CASSQTGLAQYNEQFF. The rearrangement uses TRBV18 and TRBJ2-1; checking the TCRdb D call of TRBD2 is not possible without DNA. The germline V gene has CDR1 KGHSH and CDR2 LQKENI. This CDR3 region has 16 residues.

The chain has TRBV20-1 and TRBJ1-6; the D call of TRBD1 rests on TCRdb alone, since no DNA is present to check it. This CDR3 region has 12 residues. Germline CDR1 reads DFQATT; CDR2 reads SNEGSKA (reference sequence). The CDR3 sequence is CSAGVTNSPLHF.

The V gene is TRBV29-1, the J gene TRBJ2-1. CDR1 and CDR2 from the germline V gene are SQVTM and ANQGSEA. The CDR3 contains 14 residues. The CDR3 sequence is CSVEAETHLNEQFF.

The chain carries TRBV7-2 and TRBJ2-1; TCRdb proposes TRBD2, but this gene call is untestable without DNA. CDR1 is SGHTA, CDR2 FQGNSA, per germline. The CDR3 is 15 amino acids. The CDR3 is CASSLLVTGMNEQFF.

The chain couples TRBV12-3 or TRBV12-4 to TRBJ1-6. This CDR3 comprises 16 residues. This chain's CDR3 is CASSLRQGGGPGPLHF.

This chain uses TRBV28 with TRBJ2-2; TCRdb returns TRBD1, unconfirmable since there is no DNA. The germline gives CDR1 MDHEN, CDR2 SYDVKM. The CDR3 extends over 16 amino acids. This chain's CDR3 is CASSLSSGASTGELFF.

V gene TRBV19 combines with J gene TRBJ1-3; TCRdb names TRBD1, which stays unverified in the absence of DNA. The CDR3 is 15 amino acids. Germline loops: CDR1 LNHDA, CDR2 SQIVND (reference sequence). The CDR3 loop reads CASTDTAGAGTTIYF. Full variable domain (outside the CDR3, taken from reference TRBV19 and TRBJ1-3): DGGITQSPKYLFRKEGQNVTLSCEQNLNHDAMYWYRQDPGQGLRLIYYSQIVNDFQKGDIAEGYSVSREKKESFPLTVTSAQKNPTAFYLCASTDTAGAGTTIYFGEGSWLTVV.

V and J are TRBV12-3 or TRBV12-4 and TRBJ2-2. There are 13 residues in the CDR3. CDR3 protein: CASSYLNTGELFF.